This is a list of T cell receptor beta chains from one sample in a study of T cell responses to AZD1222 COVID-19 vaccine. The table came from immunoSEQ multiplex PCR; TCRdb's copy has only in-frame clones and leaves some out. In the table there are about 140,000 clones, 89% of which are singletons. The sequencing here drew on peripheral blood, taken on day 0 of AZD1222 vaccination. The receptors here all came from an adult in good health. The CDR3 runs from the conserved cysteine through the conserved F or W. D genes are given only for firm matches. Only part of the rows carry a size: once, few, many, or a class if the clone is expanded.

TRBV20-1	TRBJ2-5	NA	NA	TGCAGTGCTAGTGTTGGTTGGGAAAAGACCCAGTACTTC	CSASVGWEKTQYF
TRBV7-9	TRBJ1-1	NA	NA	TGTGCCAGCAGCACATGGAGGGGATCTGTAATGAACACTGAAGCTTTCTTT	CASSTWRGSVMNTEAFF
TRBV5-1	TRBJ2-1	once	TRBD2	TGCGCCAGCAGCACCTTAGCGGGAGGCCAGAACAATGAGCAGTTCTTC	CASSTLAGGQNNEQFF
TRBV7-9	TRBJ1-1	NA	NA	TGTGCCAGCGCCGGCAGAAACCCAAACACTGAAGCTTTCTTT	CASAGRNPNTEAFF
TRBV5-4	TRBJ1-2	NA	TRBD1	TGTGCCAGCAGACGGGACAGGGGAGCTAACTATGGCTACACCTTC	CASRRDRGANYGYTF
TRBV12-5	TRBJ2-7	NA	NA	TGTGCTAGTGGTTGGGCAGAGAGCTCCTACGAGCAGTACTTC	CASGWAESSYEQYF
TRBV27	TRBJ2-7	NA	TRBD1	TGTGCCAGCAGTTTATCTCGCCTTCGGGACAGGGGAAACGAGCAGTACTTC	CASSLSRLRDRGNEQYF
TRBV19	TRBJ2-4	NA	NA	TGTGCCAGTAGTATGGCCTGGGGAAACATTCAGTACTTC	CASSMAWGNIQYF
TRBV20-1	TRBJ1-1	once	TRBD1	TGCAGTGCTAGTGAGGGGGCGGGGACTGAAGCTTTCTTT	CSASEGAGTEAFF
TRBV3-1/TRBV3-2	TRBJ1-5	NA	TRBD1	TGTGCCAGCAGCCAAACCACAGGGGGCGGCAATCAGCCCCAGCATTTT	CASSQTTGGGNQPQHF
TRBV5-6	TRBJ2-7	few	NA	TGTGCCAGCAGCCACTACCAAGATTACAGGTTCGACGAGCAGTACTTC	CASSHYQDYRFDEQYF
TRBV15	TRBJ2-7	NA	TRBD1	TGTGCCACCAGCAGAGTCGGACAGGGGTCGGACGAGCAGTACTTC	CATSRVGQGSDEQYF
TRBV11-2	TRBJ2-7	NA	NA	TGTGCCAGCAGCTTAGGTAGTTACGAGCAGTACTTC	CASSLGSYEQYF
TRBV10-1	TRBJ2-7	NA	TRBD2	TGCGCCAGCAGTGTGGGTGCGGGAGGAAAGTACGAGCAGTACTTC	CASSVGAGGKYEQYF
TRBV3-1/TRBV3-2	TRBJ1-1	once	NA	TGTGCCAGCAGCCAAGACCTCGTTAGTTACCAAGCTTTCTTT	CASSQDLVSYQAFF
TRBV4-1	TRBJ2-3	NA	NA	TGCGCCAGCAGCCACGATAGCAGCACAGATACGCAGTATTTT	CASSHDSSTDTQYF
TRBV2	TRBJ1-2	NA	NA	TGTGCCAGCTTCAAGGTTAACTATGGCTACACCTTC	CASFKVNYGYTF
TRBV27	TRBJ2-7	NA	NA	TGTGCCAGCAGTCCCGATGACTTCCTGAGTGGGGCCTACGAGCAGTACTTC	CASSPDDFLSGAYEQYF
TRBV27	TRBJ2-3	NA	NA	TGTGCCAGCAGTTTTGTAAGGGGCTCAGATACGCAGTATTTT	CASSFVRGSDTQYF
TRBV19	TRBJ1-6	NA	NA	TGTGCCAGTAGTGAGACGAATTCACCCCTCCACTTT	CASSETNSPLHF
TRBV5-1	TRBJ1-6	once	NA	TGCGCCAGCAGCCCCTGGACAGCATCACCCCTCCACTTT	CASSPWTASPLHF
TRBV29-1	TRBJ1-1	NA	NA	TGCAGCGTTGAACTCCACATGAACACTGAAGCTTTCTTT	CSVELHMNTEAFF
TRBV18	TRBJ1-4	NA	NA	TGTGCCAGCTCACCGACAGCAACTAATGAAAAACTGTTTTTT	CASSPTATNEKLFF
TRBV20-1	TRBJ2-3	NA	NA	TGCAGTGCCAGGTCGGCGGATACGCAGTATTTT	CSARSADTQYF
TRBV13	TRBJ1-1	NA	TRBD1	TGTGCCAGCAGCATGGGGGACAGGGGAACTGAAGCTTTCTTT	CASSMGDRGTEAFF
TRBV2	TRBJ1-6	NA	TRBD1	TGTGCCAGCAGTGTGGTACAGGGGGATTCACCCCTCCACTTT	CASSVVQGDSPLHF
TRBV5-1	TRBJ1-2	few	NA	TGCGCCAGCAGCTTGGAGGGTCAGGGCTTACGTGGCTACACCTTC	CASSLEGQGLRGYTF
TRBV6-5	TRBJ2-7	NA	TRBD1	TGTGCCAGCAGTTCCGTGGGGACAGGGGGTTCCTACGAGCAGTACTTC	CASSSVGTGGSYEQYF
TRBV12-3/TRBV12-4	TRBJ1-2	NA	NA	TGTGCCAGCAGTTTAGGGACATTCTATGGCTACACCTTC	CASSLGTFYGYTF
TRBV2	TRBJ1-4	NA	TRBD1	TGTGCCAGCAGTCCGGGACAGGTCTACGAAAAACTGTTTTTT	CASSPGQVYEKLFF
TRBV27	TRBJ2-7	NA	TRBD2	TGTGCCAGCAGACGGGGGGGGATCCGCGAGCAGTACTTC	CASRRGGIREQYF
TRBV19	TRBJ2-7	NA	NA	TGTGCCAGTAGTATGGATGGGGCGGCCTACGAGCAGTACTTC	CASSMDGAAYEQYF
TRBV18	TRBJ1-2	NA	NA	TGTGCCAGCTCACCTACCTGGACAGAAGGATATGGCTACACCTTC	CASSPTWTEGYGYTF
TRBV19	TRBJ1-1	once	TRBD1	TGTGCCAGTAGATCGGACAGGGGGAACACTGAAGCTTTCTTT	CASRSDRGNTEAFF
TRBV7-2	TRBJ1-2	NA	TRBD1	TGTGCCAGCAGCTTCCCGGGACAGGGGGCTTGGACGGGAGGCTACACCTTC	CASSFPGQGAWTGGYTF
TRBV6-5	TRBJ1-2	NA	NA	TGTGCCAGCAGTTACCGGGGTATTGGCTACACCTTC	CASSYRGIGYTF
TRBV6-1	TRBJ1-1	NA	NA	TGTGCCAGCAGTGAATCCCGCTACACTGAAGCTTTCTTT	CASSESRYTEAFF
TRBV6-1	TRBJ1-4	NA	NA	TGTGCCAGCAGTGAAGATAGGGTCAGTGAAAAACTGTTTTTT	CASSEDRVSEKLFF
TRBV28	TRBJ1-5	NA	TRBD1	TGTGCCAGCAGTTCTGAGGGACAGGGGGATCAGCCCCAGCATTTT	CASSSEGQGDQPQHF
TRBV29-1	TRBJ2-3	NA	NA	TGCAGCGTTGAAGAAGTAGAGACGCGTAAAGATACGCAGTATTTT	CSVEEVETRKDTQYF
TRBV7-7	TRBJ2-2	NA	NA	TGTGCTAGCAGCTTATCCTTCGGGGGTGGCGGGGAGCTGTTTTTT	CASSLSFGGGGELFF
TRBV2	TRBJ2-1	NA	TRBD1	TGTGCCAGCAGTGAATCGGACAGGCAGTACAATGAGCAGTTCTTC	CASSESDRQYNEQFF
TRBV4-2	TRBJ1-2	NA	NA	TGTGCCAGCAGCCAAGGACGGGCATGGACGGGTAAAATCTATGGCTACACCTTC	CASSQGRAWTGKIYGYTF
TRBV29-1	TRBJ2-2	NA	NA	TGCAGCGTAGAGAGTGGCACCGGGGAGCTGTTTTTT	CSVESGTGELFF
TRBV30	TRBJ2-7	NA	NA	TGTGCCTGGATGAATCCGGGTGGCTCCTACGAGCAGTACTTC	CAWMNPGGSYEQYF
TRBV13	TRBJ2-5	NA	NA	TGTGCCAGTAACAGGGCGAAAGGAGAGACCCAGTACTTC	CASNRAKGETQYF